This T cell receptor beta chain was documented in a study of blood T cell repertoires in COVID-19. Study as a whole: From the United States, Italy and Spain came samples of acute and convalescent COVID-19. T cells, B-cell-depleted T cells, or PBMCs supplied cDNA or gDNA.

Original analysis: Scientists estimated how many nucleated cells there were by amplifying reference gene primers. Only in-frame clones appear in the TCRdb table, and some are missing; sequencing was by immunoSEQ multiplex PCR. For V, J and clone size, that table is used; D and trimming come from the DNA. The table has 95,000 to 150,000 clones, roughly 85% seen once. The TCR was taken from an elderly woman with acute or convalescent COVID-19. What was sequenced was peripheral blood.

The CDR3 DNA reads as TGTGCCAGCAGTTCACAGTCAACTAATGAAAAACTGTTTTTT. Translating gives CASSSQSTNEKLFF. The chain links TRBV9 to TRBJ1-4, with no clear D. Per the germline V gene, CDR1 is SGDLS and CDR2 is YYNGEE. V lost 5 bases to trimming and J lost 0 bases, with 8 bases between them. CDR3 length: 14 residues.